This T cell receptor (beta chain) was observed in a study of cytomegalovirus exposure and HLA in healthy donors. This clone came up a few times. Its antigen is unknown. It was with 60 Vbeta and 13 Jbeta primers that the PCR ran. TCRdb keeps only in-frame clones here, not all; method: immunoSEQ multiplex PCR. The sample records 140,000 to 150,000 clones, more than 9.5% being singletons. Study results and limitations: For TCR beta chains, V- and J-gene trimming was later linked to a missense DCLRE1C variant.

The CDR3 consists of 12 residues. V gave up 6 bases and J gave up 6 bases, with 12 bases separating them. The germline V gene has CDR1 MNHEY and CDR2 SMNVEV (reference sequence). The sequenced material came from PBMCs. This receptor was identified in a man aged 50 or older in good health and CMV-seronegative. The chain combines TRBV27 with TRBJ2-7; tentatively, D is TRBD2 (7 bases). The CDR3 region is CASSRGGGEQYF. The DNA for the CDR3 is TGTGCCAGCAGCCGCGGGGGCGGCGAGCAGTACTTC.